The 32 T cell receptor beta chains in this list originate from one sample, sequenced in a study of T cells after yellow fever vaccination. TCRdb redid the calling of the 5' RACE reads with MiXCR, one entry per CDR3 protein. This table has fewer than 350,000 distinct CDR3 sequences, around 3.6% appearing once. The material sequenced was PBMCs, taken on the day of the yellow fever booster vaccination. These receptor sequences come from a young man who received the YFV17D yellow fever vaccine.

The gene calls are TRBV7-9 and TRBJ2-5; 9 bases are a match to TRBD1. J gave up 5 bases and V 5 bases, and 9 bases lay outside the gene matches. Looked up from germline, CDR1 is SEHNR and CDR2 is FQNEAQ (reference sequence). CDR3 length: 15 residues. The CDR3 coding sequence is TGTGCCAGCAGCCTGACAGGGGGGGTTCGGGAGACCCAGTACTTC. It yields the protein CASSLTGGVRETQYF.

The genes are TRBV6-2 or TRBV6-3 and TRBJ2-1, with TRBD1 identical over 7 bases. V lost 7 bases, J lost 7 bases, and 13 bases stayed unmatched. This CDR3 is built from 15 residues. Germline V gives CDR1 MNHEY, CDR2 SVGEGT. As DNA, the CDR3 is TGTGCCAGCACCCGAGAGAGACAGGGAAGGAATGAGCAGTTCTTC. Protein sequence: CASTRERQGRNEQFF.

About this clonotype: Likely a read error: the CDR3 ends without its conserved phenylalanine or tryptophan. This chain uses TRBV7-9 with TRBJ2-1; 10 bases are a match to TRBD2. The CDR3 length is 17 residues. In germline, CDR1 is SEHNR, CDR2 FQNEAQ (reference sequence). V trimming: 5 bases; J trimming: 4 bases; junction bases outside the gene matches: 11. CDR3 DNA sequence: TGTGCCAGCAGCCCCAGAGCCGGGACTAGCGCTTACAATGAGCAGTTCTTA. Its translation is CASSPRAGTSAYNEQFL.

This clonotype was counted ten times or more. The V and J genes are TRBV7-8 and TRBJ2-7; the D gene could be TRBD1 or TRBD2 (6 bases each). CDR1 and CDR2 (germline): SGHVS, FQNEAQ. V lost 4 bases to trimming and J lost 3 bases, with 19 bases between them. The CDR3 extends over 16 amino acids. CDR3 sequence: CASSSGAGVDYYEQYF. The CDR3 DNA reads as TGTGCCAGCAGCTCGGGGGCAGGGGTGGACTACTACGAGCAGTACTTC.

V is TRBV5-1 and J is TRBJ2-1, with D unresolved. The V gene lost 0 bases and the J gene lost 5 bases, with 9 bases spanning the gap. The germline CDR1 and CDR2 sequences are SGHRS and YFSETQ. The CDR3 spans 14 residues. This CDR3 reads CASSLATGNNEQFF. Here the CDR3 DNA reads TGCGCCAGCAGCTTGGCTACCGGCAACAATGAGCAGTTCTTC.

This clonotype turned up a few times. The rearrangement links TRBV5-1 to TRBJ2-2; tentatively, D is TRBD1 or TRBD2 (6 bases each). V was pared by 4 bases and J by 4 bases, with 17 bases between. The CDR3 totals 16 residues. Germline CDR1 and CDR2: SGHRS and YFSETQ. CDR3 amino acids: CASSSGLQGRTGELFF. CDR3 in DNA: TGCGCCAGCAGCAGCGGGCTACAGGGCCGCACCGGGGAGCTGTTTTTT.

J is TRBJ1-3 and V is TRBV19; 7 nucleotides agree with TRBD1. The CDR3 runs to 17 residues. V lost 5 bases and J lost 0; bases outside the gene matches: 10. Germline values: CDR1 LNHDA, CDR2 SQIVND (reference sequence). The CDR3 reads CASSSDRPSYSGNTIYF. The CDR3 DNA reads as TGTGCCAGTAGTTCGGACAGGCCTTCTTACTCTGGAAACACCATATATTTT.

This clonotype came up a few times. The rearrangement joins TRBV7-7 to TRBJ2-3, with 13 bases lining up with TRBD2. This CDR3 has 17 amino acids. Germline V CDR1 and CDR2: SSHAT, FNYEAQ (reference sequence). Losses at the gene ends were 5 bases for V and 4 bases for J; bases not matched to a gene: 9. The CDR3 DNA reads TGTGCCAGCAGCCCCGGACTAGCGGGGGATTGGGCAGATACGCAGTATTTT. It specifies CASSPGLAGDWADTQYF.

This clonotype was counted at least ten times. J is TRBJ2-3 and V is TRBV20-1; TRBD2 is a possible D gene (7 bases). The germline gives CDR1 DFQATT, CDR2 SNEGSKA (reference sequence). The CDR3 loop spans 14 amino acids. The V gene lost 3 bases and the J gene lost 5 bases, with 15 bases spanning the gap. This CDR3 reads CSARVRGAGDTQYF. The CDR3 coding sequence is TGCAGTGCTAGGGTCCGGGGGGCAGGAGATACGCAGTATTTT.

The chain uses TRBV5-4 and TRBJ1-6; D gene uncertain. Germline V lookup: CDR1 SGHNT, CDR2 YYREEE (reference sequence). Trimming took 5 bases from V and 10 from J, leaving 16 bases between them. CDR3 length equals 14 residues. CDR3 residues: CASRFVETGSPLHF. In nucleotides, the CDR3 is TGTGCCAGCAGATTCGTTGAGACGGGCTCACCCCTCCACTTT.

The V gene is TRBV10-3, the J gene TRBJ1-1; 8 bases map to TRBD1. V lost 6 bases and J lost 11; bases outside the gene matches: 5. Germline CDR1 is ENHRY and CDR2 is SYGVKD. The CDR3 totals 11 residues. The CDR3 protein is CAIREQGEAFF. As DNA, the CDR3 is TGTGCCATCAGGGAACAGGGGGAGGCTTTCTTT.

This clonotype came up many times. This CDR3 reads CASSQVRGLAGDNEQFF. The CDR3 nucleotides are TGCGCCAGCAGCCAGGTCCGGGGACTAGCGGGGGACAATGAGCAGTTCTTC. The chain combines TRBV4-1 with TRBJ2-1; 14 positions agree with TRBD2. V shed 3 bases, J shed 5 bases, and the junction held 6 bases outside the gene matches. The CDR3 is 17 residues long. Looked up from germline, CDR1 is MGHRA and CDR2 is YSYEKL.

This clonotype was detected many times. The junction departs from the called germline gene at one end, perhaps through a read error. The chain combines TRBV5-1 with TRBJ1-1; perhaps TRBD1 as D (5 bases). Germline V lookup: CDR1 SGHRS, CDR2 YFSETQ. The CDR3 sequence is 13 residues long. CDR3 sequence: CASSLGGDTEAFF. The DNA for the CDR3 is TGTGCCAGCAGCTTAGGAGGGGACACTGAAGCTTTCTTT. The complete variable domain, with remaining parts taken from reference TRBV5-1 and TRBJ1-1, reads KAGVTQTPRYLIKTRGQQVTLSCSPISGHRSVSWYQQTPGQGLQFLFEYFSETQRNKGNFPGRFSGRQFSNSRSEMNVSTLELGDSALYLCASSLGGDTEAFFGQGTRLTVV.

In its sample, this clonotype was seen a few times. The CDR3 is CASSLGEYAYNSPLHF. CDR3 coding DNA: TGTGCCAGCAGCTTAGGGGAATACGCCTATAATTCACCCCTCCACTTT. The V and J genes are TRBV7-2 and TRBJ1-6; D is undetermined. V dropped 1 base and J dropped 2 bases, with 9 bases sitting between them. This CDR3 has 16 residues. Germline V gene sequence: CDR1 SGHTA, CDR2 FQGNSA.

The J gene is TRBJ2-5, the V gene TRBV5-1, with no clear D. CDR1 SGHRS and CDR2 YFSETQ come from the germline V gene. The CDR3 consists of 12 residues. Trimming took 6 bases from V and 5 from J, leaving 11 bases between them. Here the CDR3 reads CASKRQEETQYF. In DNA form, the CDR3 reads TGCGCCAGCAAGCGTCAGGAGGAGACCCAGTACTTC.

This clonotype showed up just a few times. The CDR3 reads CSARKTLLYNEQFF. CDR3 nucleotide sequence: TGCAGTGCTAGAAAAACCCTTCTCTACAATGAGCAGTTCTTC. The chain combines TRBV20-1 with TRBJ2-1; D gene ambiguous. Per germline, CDR1 DFQATT and CDR2 SNEGSKA (reference sequence). Trimming pared 2 bases from V and 3 bases from J, leaving 11 bases between. This CDR3 comprises 14 residues.

This clonotype was seen ten or more times. The chain links TRBV29-1 to TRBJ2-7; possibly TRBD1 for D (7 bases). V was pared by 7 bases and J by 0 bases, with 13 bases between. The CDR3 consists of 13 residues. The germline gives CDR1 SQVTM, CDR2 ANQGSEA. CDR3 protein: CSAAGGSSYEQYF. CDR3 nucleotides: TGCAGCGCCGCAGGGGGGAGCTCCTACGAGCAGTACTTC.

This clonotype appeared many times. The chain employs TRBV7-3 and TRBJ2-7; no clear D. The CDR3 contains 14 residues. With 6 bases removed from V and 4 bases from J, the gap between germline ends came to 16 bases. CDR1 and CDR2 from the germline V gene are SGHTA and FQGTGA. The CDR3 DNA sequence: TGTGCCAGCAGACCCCGCAGGTCCGTTTACGAGCAGTACGTC. Its protein product is CASRPRRSVYEQYV.

This clonotype was detected ten times or more. The rearrangement joins TRBV7-9 to TRBJ2-1, with D perhaps matching TRBD1 (6 bases). The V gene's germline CDR1 is SEHNR and CDR2 FQNEAQ (reference sequence). The CDR3 covers 16 residues. V was shortened by 6 bases and J by 1 base, with 16 bases between the two germline ends. The CDR3 sequence is CASRANPGVSYNEQFF. Here the CDR3 DNA reads TGTGCCAGCAGAGCCAACCCAGGGGTTTCCTACAATGAGCAGTTCTTC.

This clonotype was found a few times. The V call is TRBV29-1, the J call TRBJ2-1, with D possibly matching TRBD2 (7 bases). Trimming removed 8 bases at V and 8 bases at J, with 25 bases between. CDR1 and CDR2 from the germline V gene are SQVTM and ANQGSEA. The CDR3 is 15 residues long. CDR3 sequence (DNA): TGCAGCATTAGGGGGGGGCAGGGCGATTGGGATGAGCAGTTCTTC. Protein: CSIRGGQGDWDEQFF.

This clonotype was recorded at least ten times. The J gene is TRBJ2-7, the V gene TRBV10-2; maybe TRBD2 (5 bases). The CDR3 sequence is 11 residues long. Germline lookup yields CDR1 WSHSY and CDR2 SAAADI. The germline V and J ends were trimmed by 3 bases and 8 bases, with 8 bases remaining between them. The CDR3 spells CASSDREKQYF. The CDR3 DNA follows: TGCGCCAGCAGTGACCGGGAAAAGCAGTACTTC.

This clonotype came up a few times. This sequence joins TRBV5-4 and TRBJ1-6, with TRBD1 identical over 8 bases. The ends lost 4 bases at V and 9 bases at J; junction bases unmatched: 9. Germline CDR1 is SGHNT and CDR2 is YYREEE (reference sequence). CDR3 length equals 15 residues. The DNA for the CDR3 is TGTGCCAGCAGCCCCGGACAGGGAGGAGGTTCACCCCTCCACTTT. Residues: CASSPGQGGGSPLHF. Based on the CDR3 plus reference TRBV5-4 and TRBJ1-6, the full variable domain is ETGVTQSPTHLIKTRGQQVTLRCSSQSGHNTVSWYQQALGQGPQFIFQYYREEENGRGNFPPRFSGLQFPNYSSELNVNALELDDSALYLCASSPGQGGGSPLHFGNGTRLTVT.

This clonotype appeared many times. The V gene is TRBV5-1, the J gene TRBJ1-2; TRBD1 agrees at 10 bases. J gave up 6 bases and V 4 bases, and 3 bases lay outside the gene matches. Germline CDR1 is SGHRS and CDR2 is YFSETQ. The CDR3 contains 13 residues. CDR3 sequence (DNA): TGCGCCAGCAGCACCGGGACAGGGGATGGCTACACCTTC. Protein product: CASSTGTGDGYTF.

This clonotype was seen a handful of times. This chain joins TRBV14 and TRBJ2-3; D gene uncertain. The CDR3 totals 14 residues. Germline V gene sequence: CDR1 SGHDN, CDR2 FVKESK. V dropped 0 bases and J dropped 6 bases, with 10 bases sitting between them. The CDR3 sequence is CASSQDHLSDTQYF. The CDR3 DNA sequence: TGTGCCAGCAGCCAAGACCACCTCAGCGATACGCAGTATTTT.

Ten or more counts support this clonotype. The genes are TRBV9 and TRBJ2-2, with 8 bases fitting TRBD2. The germline V gene has CDR1 SGDLS and CDR2 YYNGEE. V was clipped by 3 bases and J by 4 bases; unmatched bases: 2. The CDR3 totals 14 residues. Here the CDR3 reads CASSAGGGTGELFF. CDR3 coding DNA: TGTGCCAGCAGCGCCGGGGGGGGCACCGGGGAGCTGTTTTTT.

The V call is TRBV10-3, the J call TRBJ1-2; tentative D call: TRBD1 (5 bases). CDR3 length: 12 amino acids. The V gene lost 7 bases and the J gene lost 7 bases, with 13 bases spanning the gap. The germline V gene has CDR1 ENHRY and CDR2 SYGVKD. The CDR3 DNA sequence: TGTGCCATCAACGACAGAGCGGGTGGCTACACCTTC. It yields the protein CAINDRAGGYTF.

The chain's CDR3 is CASSLAFSGDETQYF. In DNA, the CDR3 is TGTGCCAGCAGCTTAGCGTTTAGCGGGGATGAGACCCAGTACTTC. The J gene is TRBJ2-5, the V gene TRBV7-8; 8 nucleotides line up with TRBD2. Germline V gives CDR1 SGHVS, CDR2 FQNEAQ. CDR3 size: 15 residues. V gave up 0 bases and J gave up 5 bases; unmatched junction bases: 5. Looking up the rest from reference TRBV7-8 and TRBJ2-5 gives the full variable domain: GAGVSQSPRYKVAKRGQDVALRCDPISGHVSLFWYQQALGQGPEFLTYFQNEAQLDKSGLPSDRFFAERPEGSVSTLKIQRTQQEDSAVYLCASSLAFSGDETQYFGPGTRLLVL.

This clonotype was seen repeatedly, ten times or more. The V gene is TRBV20-1, the J gene TRBJ1-5; 7 positions agree with TRBD1. CDR1 is DFQATT, CDR2 SNEGSKA, per germline (reference sequence). The CDR3 is made up of 16 amino acids. J gave up 3 bases and V 3 bases, and 11 bases lay outside the gene matches. The CDR3 region has the DNA TGCAGTGCTAGTCTCCCTCGGGACAGCATCAATCAGCCCCAGCATTTT. Protein sequence: CSASLPRDSINQPQHF.

J is TRBJ2-1 and V is TRBV7-2; no clear D gene. The V gene's germline CDR1 is SGHTA and CDR2 FQGNSA. There are 14 residues in the CDR3. Trimming took off 1 base at V and 10 bases at J, with 14 bases between the two ends. The chain's CDR3 is CASSLGLRLGEQFF. The DNA of the CDR3 is TGTGCCAGCAGCTTAGGGTTGCGGTTGGGGGAGCAGTTCTTC.

The sample holds many counts of this clonotype. The genes are TRBV5-1 and TRBJ2-1; D is possibly TRBD1 (6 bases). CDR3 length: 13 residues. The germline V gene encodes CDR1 SGHRS and CDR2 YFSETQ. Trimming shortened V by 5 bases and J by 7 bases, and 13 bases separated the two germline ends. The chain's CDR3 is CASSHTGLNEQFF. CDR3 nucleotide sequence: TGCGCCAGCAGTCATACAGGGTTAAATGAGCAGTTCTTC.

V and J are TRBV4-1 and TRBJ2-3, with 7 positions matching TRBD2. The junction had 12 bases not matched to a gene; V was cut back by 4 bases and J by 2 bases. The CDR3 sequence is 17 residues long. Germline-derived CDR1 and CDR2 are MGHRA and YSYEKL. CDR3 amino acids: CASSPTLWGGPTDTQYF. The CDR3 DNA reads TGCGCCAGCAGCCCGACGCTTTGGGGGGGACCCACAGATACGCAGTATTTT.

This clonotype was picked up a small number of times. CDR3 in DNA: TGTGCCAGCAGCCAGGACAGGAGGAGCTCCTACGAGCAGTACGTC. This translates into CASSQDRRSSYEQYV. The chain recombines TRBV7-8 with TRBJ2-7, with TRBD1 matching 7 bases. Germline V CDR1 and CDR2: SGHVS, FQNEAQ. Germline trimming cut 5 bases from V and 0 bases from J; bases unmatched to any gene: 7. The CDR3 runs 15 residues.